These 18 T cell receptor beta chains were sequenced from one sample in a study of neurological immune-mediated disorders (dated by TCRdb to between 2018 and 2021). Library generation was performed with 5' RACE. The sequencer listed for this sample is Illumina HiSeq 2500. Through fastp at Q25 and MiXCR, TCRdb rebuilt clones from the public reads, retaining in-frame beta chains. One record per CDR3 amino acid sequence lists the most common genes and DNA. The sample includes more than 50,000 distinct CDR3 sequences, with around 5.5% observed a single time. The top ten hold approximately 3% of the sample. Sequencing was done on a sample of PBMCs. The receptors shown here come from a woman in her twenties or thirties with multiple sclerosis.

This clonotype has a count of ten or more. The chain joins TRBV10-3 to TRBJ2-2; D is unresolved. The germline gives CDR1 ENHRY, CDR2 SYGVKD. V lost 11 bases, J lost 0 bases, and 16 bases lay in between. The CDR3 sequence is 15 residues long. The DNA for the CDR3 is TGTGCCGCCAACTGGGGATTCGCGAACACCGGGGAGCTGTTTTTT. This gives the protein CAANWGFANTGELFF.

This clonotype showed up many times. The genes are TRBV2 and TRBJ2-5; 8 nucleotides align to TRBD1. J lost 4 bases, V lost 4 bases, and 5 bases had no gene match. CDR1 and CDR2 from the germline V gene are SNHLY and FYNNEI. There are 14 residues in the CDR3. The CDR3 here is CASSVQGAAETQYF. The CDR3 DNA reads TGTGCCAGCAGTGTGCAGGGGGCAGCAGAGACCCAGTACTTC.

The chain uses TRBV6-5 and TRBJ2-1; the D is unclear. The CDR3 runs to 14 residues. The V end was cut by 8 bases, the J end by 0 bases, with 11 bases between. Germline lookup yields CDR1 MNHEY and CDR2 SVGAGI. CDR3 amino acids: CASSTRSSYNEQFF. DNA of the CDR3: TGTGCCAGCTCTACCAGGAGCTCCTACAATGAGCAGTTCTTC.

The sample holds many counts of this clonotype. The rearrangement uses TRBV15 and TRBJ2-7, with D tentatively TRBD1 (6 bases). The V end was cut by 4 bases, the J end by 6 bases, with 19 bases between. The CDR3 loop spans 15 amino acids. Germline lookup yields CDR1 LNHNV and CDR2 YYDKDF (reference sequence). CDR3 bases: TGTGCCACCAGCACCCGGACAGTCCTAGGTCGCGAGCAGTACTTC. Translation: CATSTRTVLGREQYF.

This clonotype was counted ten times or more. The chain carries TRBV5-1 and TRBJ2-7; D is perhaps TRBD1 or TRBD2 (5 bases each). CDR1 SGHRS and CDR2 YFSETQ come from the germline V gene. This CDR3 has 13 residues. V was cut by 5 bases and J by 3 bases, with 12 bases left in between. The CDR3 DNA is TGCGCCAGCAGTATCCGGGGCATCTACGAGCAGTACTTC. This gives the protein CASSIRGIYEQYF.

This clonotype was seen many times. The rearrangement links TRBV20-1 to TRBJ2-2; D is possibly TRBD1 (5 bases). The CDR3 totals 15 residues. Per the germline V gene, CDR1 is DFQATT and CDR2 is SNEGSKA (reference sequence). The ends were cut back, 6 bases at V and 0 bases at J, with 14 bases in the middle. CDR3 region: CSATQGVPNTGELFF. Written as DNA, the CDR3 is TGCAGTGCCACTCAGGGTGTTCCGAACACCGGGGAGCTGTTTTTT.

In its sample, this clonotype was seen many times. The V and J genes are TRBV12-3 or TRBV12-4 and TRBJ1-5; no definite D call. The V and J ends lost 6 bases and 0 bases respectively, with 12 bases between them. The CDR3 covers 15 residues. Here the CDR3 reads CASSPDGNSNQPQHF. The CDR3 nucleotides are TGTGCCAGCAGCCCAGACGGGAATAGCAATCAGCCCCAGCATTTT.

This clonotype has a count of ten or more. The chain uses TRBV20-1 and TRBJ1-3; 7 nucleotides match TRBD1. Per germline, CDR1 DFQATT and CDR2 SNEGSKA (reference sequence). Trimming took 6 bases from V and 4 from J; bases not matched to a gene: 9. The CDR3 runs 14 residues. In DNA form, the CDR3 reads TGCAGTGCCTCGACAGGGATGGAGGGAAACACCATATATTTT. It translates to CSASTGMEGNTIYF.

This clonotype was observed at least ten times. The V call is TRBV11-2, the J call TRBJ2-1, with TRBD2 matching 8 bases. The CDR3 runs 14 residues. Trimming at V came to 3 bases and at J to 7 bases, leaving 5 bases not matched to a gene. Germline assignment: CDR1 SGHAT and CDR2 FQNNGV. The CDR3 loop is CASSFSLAGNEQFF. Here the CDR3 DNA reads TGTGCCAGCAGCTTTAGTCTAGCGGGTAATGAGCAGTTCTTC.

This clonotype was detected many times. The gene calls are TRBV3-1 and TRBJ2-1; D ambiguous. Trimming cost V 0 bases and J 6 bases, with 6 bases left between them. The length of the CDR3 is 13 residues. The germline V gene has CDR1 LGHDT and CDR2 YNNKEL (reference sequence). The CDR3 sequence: CASSQDLGNEQFF. The CDR3 nucleotides are TGTGCCAGCAGCCAAGATCTGGGCAATGAGCAGTTCTTC.

This clonotype was counted only a few times. The chain combines TRBV5-1 with TRBJ1-4, with TRBD1 matching over 8 bases. Trimming took 1 base from V and 8 from J; bases not matched to a gene: 10. CDR1 and CDR2 (germline): SGHRS, YFSETQ. The length of the CDR3 is 16 residues. CDR3 coding DNA: TGCGCCAGCAGCTTGCAGGGGGCCCGGCAAGGGGAAAAACTGTTTTTT. It codes for CASSLQGARQGEKLFF.

This clonotype was detected ten times or more. This rearrangement joins TRBV7-3 to TRBJ2-1, with 12 bases identical to TRBD2. The germline V gene encodes CDR1 SGHTA and CDR2 FQGTGA. V gave up 5 bases and J gave up 7 bases; unmatched junction bases: 6. This CDR3 comprises 15 residues. Written as DNA, the CDR3 is TGTGCCAGCAGCATTACTAGCGGGGGGTGGAATGAGCAGTTCTTC. It specifies CASSITSGGWNEQFF. Drawing the rest from reference TRBV7-3 and TRBJ2-1, the complete variable domain is GAGVSQTPSNKVTEKGKYVELRCDPISGHTALYWYRQSLGQGPEFLIYFQGTGAADDSGLPNDRFFAVRPEGSVSTLKIQRTERGDSAVYLCASSITSGGWNEQFFGPGTRLTVL.

Here the CDR3 reads CSARSPDLYGYTF. The CDR3 DNA reads TGCAGTGCTAGATCCCCGGACCTTTATGGCTACACCTTC. This chain connects TRBV20-1 to TRBJ1-2; no firm D call. Trimming removed 2 bases from V and 5 bases from J, with 12 bases in between. The CDR3 has 13 amino acids. Germline V gene sequence: CDR1 DFQATT, CDR2 SNEGSKA (reference sequence).

This clonotype was counted ten times or more. The V gene is TRBV7-2, the J gene TRBJ2-3; D may match TRBD1 or TRBD2 (5 bases each). The V end was cut by 5 bases, the J end by 2 bases, with 14 bases between. CDR1 SGHTA and CDR2 FQGNSA come from the germline V gene. This CDR3 has 15 residues. Here the CDR3 reads CASSPGTHPTDTQYF. As DNA, the CDR3 is TGTGCCAGCAGCCCCGGGACCCACCCCACAGATACGCAGTATTTT.

This clonotype was seen many times. This rearrangement joins TRBV20-1 to TRBJ2-5; D is undetermined. The CDR3 covers 11 residues. Looked up from germline, CDR1 is DFQATT and CDR2 is SNEGSKA (reference sequence). V lost 8 bases, J lost 4 bases, and 11 bases lay in between. The DNA for the CDR3 is TGCAGTTCAGCACCGGGAGAGACCCAGTACTTC. It encodes CSSAPGETQYF.

J is TRBJ2-5 and V is TRBV20-1, with 11 positions matching TRBD1. The CDR3 runs 14 residues. The V and J ends lost 5 bases and 3 bases, in that order; junction bases with no gene match: 5. Germline lookup yields CDR1 DFQATT and CDR2 SNEGSKA (reference sequence). The DNA of the CDR3 is TGCAGTGCTCTACGGGACAGGGGGAAAGAGACCCAGTACTTC. Its translation is CSALRDRGKETQYF.

There are many counts of this clonotype. The genes are TRBV20-1 and TRBJ2-2, with 7 nucleotides matching TRBD1. Germline assignment: CDR1 DFQATT and CDR2 SNEGSKA (reference sequence). With 5 bases clipped from V and 3 bases from J, the junction kept 3 bases outside the gene matches. The CDR3 loop spans 13 amino acids. The CDR3: CSAVQGYTGELFF. DNA of the CDR3: TGCAGTGCTGTACAGGGGTACACCGGGGAGCTGTTTTTT.

In the case of this clonotype: A much larger clonotype is one base distant, so this may be a read error. This chain connects TRBV6-5 to TRBJ2-2, with D perhaps given as TRBD1 or TRBD2 (5 bases each). This CDR3 comprises 14 residues. Germline assignment: CDR1 MNHEY and CDR2 SVGAGI. CDR3 DNA: TGTGACAGCGGCTACGACAGAGGGAACGGGGAGCTGTTTTTT. This gives the protein CDSGYDRGNGELFF.